Below, 9 T cell receptor beta chains from the same sample are listed, as sequenced in a study of monozygotic twins with inflammatory bowel disease. TCRdb reanalyzed the 5' RACE reads, giving one entry per CDR3 protein sequence and no DNA. The listing contains 210,000 or so distinct CDR3 sequences. Material: blood. Receptor source: a human donor with ulcerative colitis or Crohn's disease, or a healthy co-twin of an affected twin (not recorded which).

The chain links TRBV5-1 to TRBJ1-1; TCRdb lists TRBD1, though no DNA is available to test this call. Germline lookup yields CDR1 SGHRS and CDR2 YFSETQ. The CDR3 loop spans 15 amino acids. CDR3 region: CASSSSSGLNTEAFF.

This CDR3 is CASKIDSTYEQYF. The chain couples TRBV12-3 or TRBV12-4 to TRBJ2-7; no DNA is available, so the TRBD1 call from TCRdb remains unchecked. The CDR3 totals 13 residues.

The chain joins TRBV4-3 to TRBJ2-1; TCRdb's assignment of TRBD1 cannot be checked, as there is no DNA. Germline CDR1 is LGHNA and CDR2 is YSLEER. The CDR3 runs 15 residues. CDR3 sequence reads: CASSQDVRGYNEQFF.

The chain uses TRBV18 and TRBJ2-7; TCRdb's D call of TRBD2 is untestable without DNA. Germline values: CDR1 KGHSH, CDR2 LQKENI. The CDR3 is 15 amino acids. CDR3 region: CASSPIGPQVGEQYF.

The CDR3 loop reads CATLTGGAKYEQYF. V usage is TRBV7-8 and J usage is TRBJ2-7; TCRdb selects TRBD1, and the lack of DNA leaves this call unchecked. CDR3 length: 14 residues. CDR1 and CDR2 from the germline V gene are SGHVS and FQNEAQ.

The chain uses TRBV20-1 and TRBJ2-7; TCRdb reports TRBD1, a call that lacks DNA to check it against. The CDR3 loop spans 12 amino acids. Germline V gene lookup returns CDR1 DFQATT and CDR2 SNEGSKA (reference sequence). CDR3 protein: CSASPDSYEQYF.

The V gene is TRBV18, the J gene TRBJ2-7; TCRdb outputs TRBD2, but without DNA this stays unchecked. Germline CDR1 reads KGHSH; CDR2 reads LQKENI. The CDR3 totals 16 residues. CDR3 residues: CASSPGPLEGPYEQYF. The entire variable domain, with the rest obtained from reference TRBV18 and TRBJ2-7, is as follows: NAGVMQNPRHLVRRRGQEARLRCSPMKGHSHVYWYRQLPEEGLKFMVYLQKENIIDESGMPKERFSAEFPKEGPSILRIQQVVRGDSAAYFCASSPGPLEGPYEQYFGPGTRLTVT.

V gene TRBV12-3 or TRBV12-4 combines with J gene TRBJ2-3; TCRdb returns TRBD2, unconfirmable since there is no DNA. The CDR3 length is 17 residues. CDR3 protein: CASSLIPQRASTDTQYF.

The chain recombines TRBV7-9 with TRBJ2-7. CDR1 and CDR2 from the germline V gene are SEHNR and FQNEAQ (reference sequence). CDR3 length: 13 amino acids. The CDR3 loop is CASTAKDDYEQYF.